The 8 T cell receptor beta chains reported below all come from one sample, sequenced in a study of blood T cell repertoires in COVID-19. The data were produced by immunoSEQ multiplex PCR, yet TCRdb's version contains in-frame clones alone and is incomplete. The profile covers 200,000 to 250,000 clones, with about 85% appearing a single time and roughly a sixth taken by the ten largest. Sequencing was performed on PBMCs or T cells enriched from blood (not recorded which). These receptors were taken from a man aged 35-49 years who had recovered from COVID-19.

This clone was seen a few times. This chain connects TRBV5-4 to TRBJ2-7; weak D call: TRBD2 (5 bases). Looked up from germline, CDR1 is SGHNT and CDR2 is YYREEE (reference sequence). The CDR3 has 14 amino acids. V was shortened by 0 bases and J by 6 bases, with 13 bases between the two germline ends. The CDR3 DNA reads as TGTGCCAGCAGCTTGGTCGAGGGCACCGGCGAGCAGTACTTC. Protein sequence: CASSLVEGTGEQYF.

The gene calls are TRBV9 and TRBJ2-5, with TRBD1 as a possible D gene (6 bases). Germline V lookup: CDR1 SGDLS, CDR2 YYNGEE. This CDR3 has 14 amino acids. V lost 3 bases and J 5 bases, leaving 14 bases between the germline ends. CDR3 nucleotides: TGTGCCAGCAGCGCGGACAGTAGGTTTGAGACCCAGTACTTC. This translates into CASSADSRFETQYF. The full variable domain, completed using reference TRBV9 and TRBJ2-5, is DSGVTQTPKHLITATGQRVTLRCSPRSGDLSVYWYQQSLDQGLQFLIQYYNGEERAKGNILERFSAQQFPDLHSELNLSSLELGDSALYFCASSADSRFETQYFGPGTRLLVL.

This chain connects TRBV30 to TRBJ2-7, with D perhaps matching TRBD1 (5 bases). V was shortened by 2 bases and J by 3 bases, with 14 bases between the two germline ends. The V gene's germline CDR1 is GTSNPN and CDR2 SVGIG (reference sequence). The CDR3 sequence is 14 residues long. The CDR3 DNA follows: TGTGCCTGGAGTCCCCAGGGCACTCGCTACGAGCAGTACTTC. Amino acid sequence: CAWSPQGTRYEQYF.

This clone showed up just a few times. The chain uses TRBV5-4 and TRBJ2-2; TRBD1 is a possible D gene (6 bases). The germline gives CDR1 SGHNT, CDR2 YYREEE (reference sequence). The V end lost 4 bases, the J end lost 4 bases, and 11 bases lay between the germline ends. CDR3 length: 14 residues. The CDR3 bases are TGTGCCAGCAGCACGGGACAAGGCACCGGGGAGCTGTTTTTT. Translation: CASSTGQGTGELFF.

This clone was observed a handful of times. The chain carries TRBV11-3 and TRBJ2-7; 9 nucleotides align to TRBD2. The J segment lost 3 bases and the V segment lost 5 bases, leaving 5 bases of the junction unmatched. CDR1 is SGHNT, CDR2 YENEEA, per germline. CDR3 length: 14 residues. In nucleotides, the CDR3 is TGTGCCAGCAGCGCAAGCGGGAGGTTCTACGAGCAGTACTTC. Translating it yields CASSASGRFYEQYF.

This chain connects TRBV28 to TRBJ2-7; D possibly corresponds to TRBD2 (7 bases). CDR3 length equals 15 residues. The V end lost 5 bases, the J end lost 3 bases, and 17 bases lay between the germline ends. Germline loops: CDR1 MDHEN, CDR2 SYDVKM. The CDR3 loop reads CASSHPGGRNYEQYF. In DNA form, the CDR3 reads TGTGCCAGCAGTCATCCGGGGGGCCGAAACTACGAGCAGTACTTC.

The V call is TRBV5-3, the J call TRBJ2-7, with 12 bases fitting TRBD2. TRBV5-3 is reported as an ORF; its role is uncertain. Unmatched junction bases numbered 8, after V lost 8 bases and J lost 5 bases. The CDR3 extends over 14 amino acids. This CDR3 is CARRLLAGGHEQYF. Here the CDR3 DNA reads TGTGCCAGGCGGTTACTAGCGGGAGGCCACGAGCAGTACTTC.

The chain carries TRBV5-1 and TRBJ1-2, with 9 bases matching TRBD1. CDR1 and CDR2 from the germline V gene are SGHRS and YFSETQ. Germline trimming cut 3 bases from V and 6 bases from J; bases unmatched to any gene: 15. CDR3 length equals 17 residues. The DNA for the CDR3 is TGCGCCAGCAGCTCCGAACCGCCGGGACAGGGTTTTCATGGCTACACCTTC. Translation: CASSSEPPGQGFHGYTF.